The 9 T cell receptor beta chains reported below all come from one sample, sequenced in a study of blood T cell repertoires in COVID-19. Some clones are missing from TCRdb's copy, which holds only in-frame ones; the method was immunoSEQ multiplex PCR. There are 130,000 or so clones in the sample; around 86% occur only once, and under 3% lies in the top ten. Material: peripheral blood. Receptors were obtained from a man aged 45 to 65 with active COVID-19.

This clone has just a few counts. The chain couples TRBV30 to TRBJ1-6, with 11 positions matching TRBD1. This CDR3 region has 15 residues. With 1 base clipped from V and 10 bases from J, the junction kept 6 bases outside the gene matches. Germline values: CDR1 GTSNPN, CDR2 SVGIG (reference sequence). The CDR3 DNA sequence: TGTGCCTGGAGTGACCCCGGGACAGGGGGATCACCCCTCCACTTT. It encodes CAWSDPGTGGSPLHF.

The chain uses TRBV4-2 and TRBJ2-1; perhaps TRBD2 as D (6 bases). The CDR3 extends over 16 amino acids. Germline V lookup: CDR1 LGHNA, CDR2 YNFKEQ. Trimming cost V 4 bases and J 0 bases, with 13 bases left between them. CDR3 sequence: CASSPPGLSSYNEQFF. CDR3 in DNA: TGTGCCAGCAGCCCGCCGGGACTCAGCTCCTACAATGAGCAGTTCTTC.

This clone has only a few counts. J is TRBJ1-5 and V is TRBV6-5; a weak D match, TRBD1 (6 bases). CDR3 length: 13 amino acids. V was pared by 4 bases and J by 4 bases, with 8 bases between. CDR1 MNHEY and CDR2 SVGAGI come from the germline V gene. CDR3: CASSSGQNQPQHF. DNA for the CDR3: TGTGCCAGCAGTTCCGGACAGAATCAGCCCCAGCATTTT.

This rearrangement joins TRBV7-2 to TRBJ2-7; 9 nucleotides agree with TRBD2. CDR1 SGHTA and CDR2 FQGNSA come from the germline V gene. V dropped 0 bases and J dropped 6; count of bases not matched to a gene: 12. The CDR3 extends over 17 amino acids. The CDR3 sequence: CASSLAGASGVPGEQYF. In DNA form, the CDR3 reads TGTGCCAGCAGCTTAGCGGGGGCTAGCGGGGTTCCCGGCGAGCAGTACTTC.

The chain carries TRBV7-2 and TRBJ2-6; a weak D match, TRBD2 (7 bases). The CDR3 contains 18 residues. Germline values: CDR1 SGHTA, CDR2 FQGNSA. Trimming stripped 4 bases from V and 0 bases from J, with 16 bases between. The CDR3 spells CASSSFGRGYSGANVLTF. CDR3 bases: TGTGCCAGCAGCTCGTTTGGGAGGGGGTACTCTGGGGCCAACGTCCTGACTTTC.

This clone appeared once. The rearrangement uses TRBV3-1 (or the pseudogene TRBV3-2) and TRBJ1-1; 8 nucleotides match TRBD1. After removal of 4 bases from V and 5 bases from J, the junction contained 6 bases not matched to a gene. Germline lookup yields CDR1 LGHDT and CDR2 YNNKEL (reference sequence). The CDR3 loop spans 14 amino acids. CDR3 residues: CASSLLQGGTEAFF. The CDR3 region has the DNA TGTGCCAGCAGCCTACTACAGGGGGGTACTGAAGCTTTCTTT.

This chain uses TRBV6-6 with TRBJ2-7; 10 nucleotides line up with TRBD2. This CDR3 is built from 13 residues. The V segment lost 6 bases and the J segment 6 bases; nucleotides outside the gene matches: 5. Germline lookup yields CDR1 MNHNY and CDR2 SVGAGI (reference sequence). CDR3 in DNA: TGTGCCAGCAGAGCGGGGGGGCCAAGCGAGCAGTACTTC. Amino acid sequence: CASRAGGPSEQYF.

The chain is built from TRBV5-4 and TRBJ2-7, with D possibly being TRBD1 (6 bases). V lost 4 bases and J lost 7, with 9 bases in between. The CDR3 spans 11 residues. From germline, CDR1 is SGHNT and CDR2 YYREEE (reference sequence). In DNA form, the CDR3 reads TGTGCCAGCAGCATAGACAGGGAGCAGTACTTC. It translates to CASSIDREQYF. Looking up the rest from reference TRBV5-4 and TRBJ2-7 gives the full variable domain: ETGVTQSPTHLIKTRGQQVTLRCSSQSGHNTVSWYQQALGQGPQFIFQYYREEENGRGNFPPRFSGLQFPNYSSELNVNALELDDSALYLCASSIDREQYFGPGTRLTVT.

The chain carries TRBV10-1 and TRBJ2-2, with D tentatively TRBD2 (5 bases). There are 15 residues in the CDR3. V was clipped by 8 bases and J by 4 bases, with 17 bases between them. CDR1 is WNHNN and CDR2 is SYGVQD in the germline V gene (reference sequence). The CDR3 is CASLRARNFTGELFF. Written as DNA, the CDR3 is TGCGCCAGCCTGAGGGCTAGAAATTTCACCGGGGAGCTGTTTTTT.